The T cell receptor (beta chain) described here comes from a study of cytomegalovirus exposure and HLA in healthy donors. General observations from the study: 87-base-pair reads could not separate some V segments, including TRBV6-2 and TRBV6-3.

CDR3 length: 16 amino acids. Germline lookup yields CDR1 SEHNR and CDR2 FQNEAQ (reference sequence). V dropped 1 base and J dropped 3 bases, with 13 bases sitting between them. To note about this clone: Its specificity is not known.

It was with 60 Vbeta and 13 Jbeta primers that the PCR ran. TCRdb's table, derived via immunoSEQ multiplex PCR, lists solely in-frame clones and lacks some. The table lists 250,000 to 350,000 clones, about nine tenths of them singletons. V and J are TRBV7-9 and TRBJ2-1; D may be TRBD2 (6 bases). The source is a man aged 40-55 years in good health and CMV-seropositive. Sequencing input: PBMCs. CDR3 DNA: TGTGCCAGCAGCTTAGTGGTGGGAGGTAACTACAATGAGCAGTTCTTC. Protein sequence: CASSLVVGGNYNEQFF. Full variable domain (missing parts from reference TRBV7-9 and TRBJ2-1): DTGVSQNPRHKITKRGQNVTFRCDPISEHNRLYWYRQTLGQGPEFLTYFQNEAQLEKSRLLSDRFSAERPKGSFSTLEIQRTEQGDSAMYLCASSLVVGGNYNEQFFGPGTRLTVL.